The 26 T cell receptor beta chains reported below all come from one sample, sequenced in a study of long-term antiretroviral therapy in people with HIV. This was the immunoSEQ v3.0 assay at survey level. The method was immunoSEQ multiplex PCR; TCRdb's version includes in-frame clones alone and lacks a portion of them. The table has about 16,000 clones, roughly 75% seen once. This sample comprised unsorted PBMCs, obtained 1.5 years before starting antiretroviral therapy. Source of these receptors: a woman aged 50 to 65 with HIV.

The chain recombines TRBV18 with TRBJ1-4, with 8 bases matching TRBD1. There are 15 residues in the CDR3. Per the germline V gene, CDR1 is KGHSH and CDR2 is LQKENI. V was pared by 3 bases and J by 5 bases, with 5 bases of the junction left unmatched. CDR3 loop: CASSPQTGENEKLFF. CDR3 nucleotide sequence: TGTGCCAGCTCACCCCAGACAGGGGAGAATGAAAAACTGTTTTTT.

This sequence joins TRBV18 and TRBJ2-7, with 14 positions matching TRBD2. Germline V gene lookup returns CDR1 KGHSH and CDR2 LQKENI. The CDR3 is made up of 15 amino acids. After removal of 3 bases from V and 2 bases from J, the junction contained 0 bases not matched to a gene. CDR3 nucleotide sequence: TGTGCCAGCTCACCGACTAGCGGGGGGGCCTACGAGCAGTACGTC. It codes for CASSPTSGGAYEQYV.

In this sample, this clone turned up a few times. J is TRBJ1-5 and V is TRBV21-1; the table's TRBD1 call for D was not verified on the DNA. TRBV21-1 is tagged as a pseudogene. CDR3 length: 16 residues. CDR3 region: CASPTQGDTRYQPQHF. DNA of the CDR3: TGTGCCAGTCCTACACAGGGGGACACCCGATATCAGCCCCAGCATTTT.

DNA for the CDR3: TGTGCCAGCAGCATGGACAGGGGGCTAAGACAGCCCCAGCATTTT. Translated, it gives CASSMDRGLRQPQHF. This sequence joins TRBV5-5 and TRBJ1-5; 11 bases align to TRBD1. Germline V gene data show CDR1 as SGHKS and CDR2 as YYEKEE (reference sequence). Losses at the gene ends were 4 bases for V and 7 bases for J; bases not matched to a gene: 7. This CDR3 region has 15 residues.

The chain combines TRBV2 with TRBJ2-7; tentatively, D is TRBD1 (5 bases). In germline, CDR1 is SNHLY, CDR2 FYNNEI. The CDR3 runs 13 residues. The V and J ends lost 5 bases and 1 base respectively, with 9 bases between them. The CDR3 nucleotides read TGTGCCAGCAGTTTGACAGTTTCCTACGAGCAGTACTTC. It codes for CASSLTVSYEQYF.

The V gene is TRBV11-2, the J gene TRBJ1-5; tentative D call: TRBD1 (5 bases). V dropped 5 bases and J dropped 7 bases, with 12 bases sitting between them. Germline CDR1 reads SGHAT; CDR2 reads FQNNGV. The CDR3 is made up of 13 amino acids. The CDR3 sequence: CASSNNQGQPQHF. The CDR3 region has the DNA TGTGCCAGCAGCAATAATCAGGGACAGCCCCAGCATTTT.

The V and J genes are TRBV21-1 and TRBJ1-6; TRBD1 reflects the table's D call only, with no check against the DNA. TRBV21-1 is a pseudogene segment. The CDR3 is 17 residues long. The CDR3 loop reads CASSTRQGSKENSPLHF. The CDR3 coding sequence is TGTGCCAGCAGCACCCGACAGGGCTCGAAGGAGAATTCACCCCTCCACTTT.

V usage is TRBV11-3 and J usage is TRBJ2-1; TRBD2 aligns across 9 bases. Per germline, CDR1 SGHNT and CDR2 YENEEA. With 3 bases clipped from V and 9 bases from J, the junction kept 3 bases outside the gene matches. This CDR3 comprises 13 residues. CDR3 DNA sequence: TGTGCCAGCAGCTTCCGGCGGGGGGGTGAGCAGTTCTTC. This codes for CASSFRRGGEQFF.

This clone was seen once. The chain combines TRBV27 with TRBJ1-5; D unresolved. Trimming took off 5 bases at V and 0 bases at J, with 11 bases between the two ends. CDR1 is MNHEY and CDR2 is SMNVEV in the germline V gene (reference sequence). The CDR3 extends over 15 amino acids. Here the CDR3 reads CASSALAVSNQPQHF. The CDR3 bases are TGTGCCAGCAGTGCCCTGGCAGTTAGCAATCAGCCCCAGCATTTT.

This clone was detected only once. CDR3 in DNA: TGCGCCAGCAGCTCTGACTCAGCCAAAAACATTCAGTACTTC. Protein sequence: CASSSDSAKNIQYF. This chain connects TRBV5-1 to TRBJ2-4; D is unclear. The V end was cut by 3 bases, the J end by 0 bases, with 7 bases between. Per the germline V gene, CDR1 is SGHRS and CDR2 is YFSETQ. The length of the CDR3 is 14 residues. Together with reference TRBV5-1 and TRBJ2-4, the CDR3 gives the full variable domain: KAGVTQTPRYLIKTRGQQVTLSCSPISGHRSVSWYQQTPGQGLQFLFEYFSETQRNKGNFPGRFSGRQFSNSRSEMNVSTLELGDSALYLCASSSDSAKNIQYFGAGTRLSVL.

The chain joins TRBV9 to TRBJ1-2; TRBD1 might be the D (6 bases). V was trimmed by 1 base and J by 0 bases, leaving 7 bases between them. Germline-derived CDR1 and CDR2 are SGDLS and YYNGEE. The CDR3 loop spans 14 amino acids. CDR3 nucleotides: TGTGCCAGCAGCGTACCAGGGGCTAACTATGGCTACACCTTC. Amino acids: CASSVPGANYGYTF.

This chain uses TRBV30 with TRBJ1-1; possibly TRBD1 for D (6 bases). From germline, CDR1 is GTSNPN and CDR2 SVGIG (reference sequence). This CDR3 contains 12 residues. Trimming took 0 bases from V and 6 from J, leaving 8 bases between them. The CDR3 is CAWSVGAPEAFF. The CDR3 nucleotides read TGTGCCTGGAGTGTGGGGGCCCCTGAAGCTTTCTTT.

About this clone: In the same sample, other DNA sequences code for this CDR3. The V gene is TRBV7-9, the J gene TRBJ1-5, with TRBD1 matching 8 bases. With 5 bases clipped from V and 6 bases from J, the junction kept 6 bases outside the gene matches. There are 14 residues in the CDR3. Germline values: CDR1 SEHNR, CDR2 FQNEAQ (reference sequence). DNA for the CDR3: TGTGCCAGCAGCCCAGGGGGCGCGGGTCAGCCCCAGCATTTT. The encoded protein is CASSPGGAGQPQHF.

CDR3 coding DNA: TGTGCCAGCTCGCTGGGACTGTCGTACTATGGCTACACCTTC. Translating it yields CASSLGLSYYGYTF. This chain uses TRBV6-5 with TRBJ1-2; D might be TRBD1 (5 bases). The germline CDR1 and CDR2 sequences are MNHEY and SVGAGI. Trimming pared 8 bases from V and 3 bases from J, leaving 16 bases between. CDR3 length equals 14 residues.

V usage is TRBV30 and J usage is TRBJ1-1; D gene uncertain. Trimming cost V 2 bases and J 0 bases, with 10 bases left between them. Germline V gene data show CDR1 as GTSNPN and CDR2 as SVGIG (reference sequence). This CDR3 has 14 amino acids. The CDR3 here is CAWSTPPVNTEAFF. The DNA of the CDR3 is TGTGCCTGGAGTACTCCCCCCGTGAACACTGAAGCTTTCTTT.

This clone was seen only once. The V call is TRBV5-1, the J call TRBJ2-1; 7 bases agree with TRBD1. V gave up 4 bases and J gave up 1 base; unmatched junction bases: 8. From germline, CDR1 is SGHRS and CDR2 YFSETQ. CDR3 length equals 16 residues. The CDR3 loop is CASSPHVTGSYNEQFF. CDR3 nucleotide sequence: TGCGCCAGCAGCCCGCACGTGACAGGGTCCTACAATGAGCAGTTCTTC.

J is TRBJ1-2 and V is TRBV5-4; TRBD1 aligns across 8 bases. This CDR3 contains 14 residues. The J segment lost 8 bases and the V segment lost 0 bases, leaving 6 bases of the junction unmatched. The V gene's germline CDR1 is SGHNT and CDR2 YYREEE (reference sequence). The chain's CDR3 is CASSLGAGGRGYTF. In nucleotides, the CDR3 is TGTGCCAGCAGCTTGGGGGCAGGGGGCCGGGGCTACACCTTC. Full variable domain (rest looked up from reference TRBV5-4 and TRBJ1-2): ETGVTQSPTHLIKTRGQQVTLRCSSQSGHNTVSWYQQALGQGPQFIFQYYREEENGRGNFPPRFSGLQFPNYSSELNVNALELDDSALYLCASSLGAGGRGYTFGSGTRLTVV.

V usage is TRBV4-1 and J usage is TRBJ1-2, with D tentatively TRBD1 (5 bases). The germline V and J ends were trimmed by 1 base and 4 bases, with 13 bases remaining between them. Germline loops: CDR1 MGHRA, CDR2 YSYEKL. The CDR3 runs 15 residues. CDR3 loop: CASSQAVPGGYGYTF. The CDR3 DNA reads TGCGCCAGCAGCCAAGCTGTTCCCGGGGGCTATGGCTACACCTTC.

The V and J genes are TRBV18 and TRBJ2-5; TRBD1 might be the D (6 bases). The germline CDR1 and CDR2 sequences are KGHSH and LQKENI. Trimming pared 2 bases from V and 3 bases from J, leaving 10 bases between. The CDR3 is made up of 14 amino acids. CDR3 sequence reads: CASSPIQGKETQYF. The CDR3 DNA reads as TGTGCCAGCTCACCAATACAGGGAAAAGAGACCCAGTACTTC.

The rearrangement joins TRBV10-3 to TRBJ2-2; maybe TRBD1 (6 bases). Trimming shortened V by 6 bases and J by 2 bases, and 10 bases separated the two germline ends. The CDR3 has 14 amino acids. Germline values: CDR1 ENHRY, CDR2 SYGVKD. The CDR3 sequence is CAIRQGSNTGELFF. The CDR3 coding sequence is TGTGCCATCAGACAGGGTTCTAACACCGGGGAGCTGTTTTTT.

The chain joins TRBV7-2 to TRBJ2-2, with 8 bases fitting TRBD2. J gave up 4 bases and V 2 bases, and 6 bases lay outside the gene matches. CDR1 SGHTA and CDR2 FQGNSA come from the germline V gene. The CDR3 is 16 amino acids. CDR3: CASSLRAGGPTGELFF. In DNA form, the CDR3 reads TGTGCCAGCAGCTTAAGGGCGGGGGGCCCCACCGGGGAGCTGTTTTTT.

The chain uses TRBV29-1 and TRBJ2-7; D not certain. CDR3 length: 11 residues. The V end was cut by 3 bases, the J end by 4 bases, with 7 bases between. CDR1 is SQVTM and CDR2 is ANQGSEA in the germline V gene. The CDR3: CSVELGYEQYF. The CDR3 bases are TGCAGCGTTGAGCTAGGTTACGAGCAGTACTTC.

This sequence joins TRBV30 and TRBJ2-7; D is possibly TRBD1 (5 bases). The CDR3 has 12 amino acids. Germline V gene lookup returns CDR1 GTSNPN and CDR2 SVGIG (reference sequence). Trimming pared 2 bases from V and 8 bases from J, leaving 13 bases between. The DNA for the CDR3 is TGTGCCTGGAGTATAAGTCAGGGTAAGCAGTACTTC. Translating it yields CAWSISQGKQYF.

The CDR3 DNA reads as TGTGCCAGCAGCCCAGACAGACCCAATGAGCAGTTCTTC. Protein: CASSPDRPNEQFF. This chain uses TRBV7-9 with TRBJ2-1; D is perhaps TRBD1 (5 bases). V lost 5 bases to trimming and J lost 6 bases, with 11 bases between them. The CDR3 runs 13 residues. Germline CDR1 SEHNR, CDR2 FQNEAQ (reference sequence).

The chain recombines TRBV18 with TRBJ2-2, with a tentative D call TRBD2 (5 bases). Per the germline V gene, CDR1 is KGHSH and CDR2 is LQKENI. This CDR3 region has 15 residues. Between the trimmed V and J ends, which lost 7 bases and 4 bases, there was a span of 16 bases. The CDR3 DNA reads TGTGCCAGCTTCCGGGAAAATTGGGCCACCGGGGAGCTGTTTTTT. Translation gives CASFRENWATGELFF.

The rearrangement links TRBV11-2 to TRBJ2-1; no firm D call. Per the germline V gene, CDR1 is SGHAT and CDR2 is FQNNGV. The V gene lost 3 bases and the J gene lost 7 bases, with 7 bases spanning the gap. This CDR3 contains 12 residues. The CDR3 loop reads CASSFVGNEQFF. The CDR3 DNA is TGTGCCAGCAGCTTTGTCGGAAATGAGCAGTTCTTC.